A single sample is the source of the 26 T cell receptor beta chains below, sequenced in a study of cytomegalovirus exposure and HLA in healthy donors. PCR involved 60 Vbeta and 13 Jbeta primers. The assay was immunoSEQ multiplex PCR, and TCRdb's table has in-frame clones only and misses some. The sample has around 170,000 clones; 81% are singletons. Material for sequencing was PBMCs. Every receptor here comes from a man aged 50 to 60 in good health and CMV-seropositive.

The chain has TRBV4-2 and TRBJ2-3, with a tentative D call TRBD1 (6 bases). CDR1 and CDR2 from the germline V gene are LGHNA and YNFKEQ. The CDR3 has 17 amino acids. Between the trimmed V and J ends, which lost 0 bases and 0 bases, there was a span of 13 bases. The CDR3 DNA is TGTGCCAGCAGCCAAGATATGGGACAACGAAGCACAGATACGCAGTATTTT. As protein: CASSQDMGQRSTDTQYF.

The J gene is TRBJ1-1, the V gene TRBV7-9; no firm D call. V lost 7 bases and J lost 0, with 9 bases in between. The CDR3 spans 13 residues. The germline V gene has CDR1 SEHNR and CDR2 FQNEAQ (reference sequence). Here the CDR3 reads CASTLGVNTEAFF. DNA for the CDR3: TGTGCCAGCACCTTGGGCGTGAACACTGAAGCTTTCTTT.

There are a few counts of this clone. The V call is TRBV27, the J call TRBJ1-5; TRBD1 agrees at 7 bases. The CDR3 runs 16 residues. The V and J ends lost 5 bases and 5 bases, in that order; junction bases with no gene match: 12. Looked up from germline, CDR1 is MNHEY and CDR2 is SMNVEV (reference sequence). The CDR3 nucleotides read TGTGCCAGCAGTCTAACCATACAGGGGAAGTATCAGCCCCAGCATTTT. This gives the protein CASSLTIQGKYQPQHF.

The CDR3 bases are TGTGCCAGCAGTGAAAGGTCACCACTAGCTAACATTCAGTACTTC. Protein sequence: CASSERSPLANIQYF. The genes are TRBV6-1 and TRBJ2-4; perhaps TRBD2 as D (6 bases). CDR1 is MNHNS, CDR2 SASEGT, per germline. The CDR3 is 15 residues long. The ends were cut back, 2 bases at V and 7 bases at J, with 15 bases in the middle.

This chain joins TRBV10-1 and TRBJ2-7, with 10 bases matching TRBD2. From germline, CDR1 is WNHNN and CDR2 SYGVQD (reference sequence). This CDR3 region has 15 residues. V shed 2 bases, J shed 3 bases, and the junction held 4 bases outside the gene matches. DNA for the CDR3: TGCGCCAGCAGTGAGGGAGCGGGGGGGGTCTACGAGCAGTACTTC. It codes for CASSEGAGGVYEQYF.

The chain is built from TRBV2 and TRBJ1-6, with TRBD1 matching over 8 bases. The CDR3 sequence is 15 residues long. CDR1 and CDR2 from the germline V gene are SNHLY and FYNNEI. Trimming took 3 bases from V and 6 from J; bases not matched to a gene: 4. The CDR3 sequence is CASSDPGQVNSPLHF. The CDR3 DNA sequence: TGTGCCAGCAGTGATCCGGGACAGGTTAATTCACCCCTCCACTTT. Filled out from reference TRBV2 and TRBJ1-6, the complete variable domain reads EPEVTQTPSHQVTQMGQEVILRCVPISNHLYFYWYRQILGQKVEFLVSFYNNEISEKSEIFDDQFSVERPDGSNFTLKIRSTKLEDSAMYFCASSDPGQVNSPLHFGNGTRLTVT.

The chain combines TRBV9 with TRBJ2-7; 8 bases match TRBD1. This CDR3 comprises 16 residues. Per germline, CDR1 SGDLS and CDR2 YYNGEE. The V gene end was trimmed by 5 bases and the J gene end by 3 bases; junction bases not matched to a gene: 13. DNA of the CDR3: TGTGCCAGCAGTCCAACCGGGACAGGTGGACGCTACGAGCAGTACTTC. Amino acids: CASSPTGTGGRYEQYF.

J is TRBJ2-1 and V is TRBV6-5, with D tentatively TRBD2 (5 bases). V was trimmed by 6 bases and J by 6 bases, leaving 9 bases between them. CDR1 is MNHEY, CDR2 SVGAGI, per germline. The CDR3 sequence is 12 residues long. In DNA, the CDR3 is TGTGCCAGCAGACCCCGGGGCAATGAGCAGTTCTTC. It codes for CASRPRGNEQFF.

Written as DNA, the CDR3 is TGTGCCAGCAGCCCTTGGACGGGAGGGGATACGCAGTATTTT. This encodes CASSPWTGGDTQYF. This chain joins TRBV4-2 and TRBJ2-3; 8 nucleotides match TRBD2. The CDR3 length is 14 residues. V lost 4 bases to trimming and J lost 6 bases; unmatched junction nucleotides: 6. CDR1 is LGHNA, CDR2 YNFKEQ, per germline.

The V gene is TRBV27, the J gene TRBJ1-5; D possibly corresponds to TRBD1 (5 bases). The CDR3 has 13 residues. Per germline, CDR1 MNHEY and CDR2 SMNVEV (reference sequence). Deletions cut 5 bases from V and 3 bases from J, with 8 bases between. The CDR3 spells CASSRQPNQPQHF. The CDR3 nucleotides are TGTGCCAGCAGTCGACAGCCCAATCAGCCCCAGCATTTT.

J is TRBJ2-7 and V is TRBV28, with TRBD1 matching 8 bases. CDR1 and CDR2 (germline): MDHEN, SYDVKM. This CDR3 contains 15 residues. J lost 4 bases, V lost 2 bases, and 7 bases had no gene match. CDR3 nucleotides: TGTGCCAGCAGTTTACCCGGACAGGGTAAATACGAGCAGTACTTC. Translated, it gives CASSLPGQGKYEQYF.

The V call is TRBV2, the J call TRBJ2-3; 11 positions match TRBD2. The CDR3 has 15 residues. Trimming took 3 bases from V and 6 from J; bases not matched to a gene: 5. Germline V gene data show CDR1 as SNHLY and CDR2 as FYNNEI. The CDR3 loop reads CASSDKLAGADTQYF. As DNA, the CDR3 is TGTGCCAGCAGTGATAAACTAGCGGGAGCGGATACGCAGTATTTT.

CDR3 DNA sequence: TGTGCCAGCAGCGGATCCGGGACTAGCGGGAGGGGCCCCGATACGCAGTATTTT. Its translation is CASSGSGTSGRGPDTQYF. The chain recombines TRBV9 with TRBJ2-3; TRBD2 matches at 16 bases. The CDR3 loop spans 18 amino acids. The V gene end was trimmed by 3 bases and the J gene end by 6 bases; junction bases not matched to a gene: 10. CDR1 and CDR2 from the germline V gene are SGDLS and YYNGEE. The whole variable domain, remainder taken from reference TRBV9 and TRBJ2-3, is DSGVTQTPKHLITATGQRVTLRCSPRSGDLSVYWYQQSLDQGLQFLIQYYNGEERAKGNILERFSAQQFPDLHSELNLSSLELGDSALYFCASSGSGTSGRGPDTQYFGPGTRLTVL.

This clone was recorded once. The chain combines TRBV25-1 with TRBJ2-1, with D possibly TRBD2 on 7 matching bases. CDR3 length: 15 residues. The V end was cut by 5 bases, the J end by 7 bases, with 18 bases between. Germline V gives CDR1 MGHDK, CDR2 SYGVNS. The CDR3 region has the DNA TGTGCCAGCAGTCCCCTGGGGGGGCGTGGGAATGAGCAGTTCTTC. This translates into CASSPLGGRGNEQFF.

The gene calls are TRBV18 and TRBJ2-7, with D tentatively TRBD2 (5 bases). CDR1 is KGHSH, CDR2 LQKENI, per germline. The length of the CDR3 is 12 residues. The germline V and J ends were trimmed by 8 bases and 6 bases, with 14 bases remaining between them. CDR3 residues: CASSPGAGEQYF. The CDR3, as DNA: TGTGCCAGCAGCCCCGGCGCGGGCGAGCAGTACTTC.

The chain has TRBV7-9 and TRBJ2-5; TRBD2 aligns across 11 bases. With V trimmed by 2 bases and J by 5 bases, 7 bases remained unmatched. The CDR3 consists of 16 residues. The germline gives CDR1 SEHNR, CDR2 FQNEAQ (reference sequence). CDR3 sequence reads: CASSLLAGGRRETQYF. The CDR3 DNA is TGTGCCAGCAGCTTACTAGCGGGAGGCCGGCGGGAGACCCAGTACTTC.

This chain connects TRBV6-6 to TRBJ1-2, with 8 bases fitting TRBD1. The germline V gene has CDR1 MNHNY and CDR2 SVGAGI (reference sequence). The J segment lost 4 bases and the V segment lost 6 bases, leaving 4 bases of the junction unmatched. The CDR3 consists of 13 residues. The CDR3 sequence: CASRPDRGYGYTF. Written as DNA, the CDR3 is TGTGCCAGCAGGCCAGACAGGGGCTATGGCTACACCTTC.

This chain uses TRBV18 with TRBJ1-1; no reliable D call. V lost 3 bases to trimming and J lost 2 bases, with 10 bases between them. The CDR3 covers 14 residues. In germline, CDR1 is KGHSH, CDR2 LQKENI. CDR3 DNA: TGTGCCAGCTCACCCCTGGGCGCCAACACTGAAGCTTTCTTT. Its protein product is CASSPLGANTEAFF.

The rearrangement uses TRBV10-3 and TRBJ2-7; tentatively, D is TRBD2 (5 bases). Looked up from germline, CDR1 is ENHRY and CDR2 is SYGVKD. CDR3 length equals 16 residues. Trimming pared 3 bases from V and 3 bases from J, leaving 18 bases between. This chain's CDR3 is CAISDMRQAVGYEQYF. The CDR3 DNA reads TGTGCCATCAGTGATATGCGCCAAGCGGTGGGCTACGAGCAGTACTTC.

The chain combines TRBV19 with TRBJ2-3; 9 bases map to TRBD2. The CDR3 spans 13 residues. The germline V gene has CDR1 LNHDA and CDR2 SQIVND (reference sequence). Trimming took 4 bases from V and 11 from J; bases not matched to a gene: 7. The chain's CDR3 is CASSSGRAAEQYF. The CDR3 nucleotides read TGTGCCAGTAGTAGCGGGAGGGCCGCTGAGCAGTATTTT.

The rearrangement joins TRBV27 to TRBJ1-2, with 8 bases aligning to TRBD1. The germline V gene encodes CDR1 MNHEY and CDR2 SMNVEV (reference sequence). The CDR3 runs 15 residues. J gave up 6 bases and V 4 bases, and 10 bases lay outside the gene matches. In nucleotides, the CDR3 is TGTGCCAGCAGTTCCAGGGGGCAGAGTTGGAATGGCTACACCTTC. It specifies CASSSRGQSWNGYTF.

The chain links TRBV6-5 to TRBJ2-4; possibly TRBD1 for D (5 bases). The V end was cut by 5 bases, the J end by 0 bases, with 8 bases between. Germline CDR1 and CDR2: MNHEY and SVGAGI. This CDR3 comprises 14 residues. The CDR3 nucleotides are TGTGCCAGCAGTAAAGGGGTAGCCAAAAACATTCAGTACTTC. This translates into CASSKGVAKNIQYF.

This sequence joins TRBV7-9 and TRBJ1-2, with a weak D call TRBD1 (6 bases). The CDR3 runs 13 residues. In germline, CDR1 is SEHNR, CDR2 FQNEAQ (reference sequence). The V end lost 6 bases, the J end lost 8 bases, and 16 bases lay between the germline ends. The CDR3 bases are TGTGCCAGCAGGGAAAATACAGGGTCGGGCTACACCTTC. Protein product: CASRENTGSGYTF.

V and J are TRBV6-6 and TRBJ2-3; D may be TRBD1 (7 bases). Trimming cost V 6 bases and J 4 bases, with 17 bases left between them. Germline CDR1 reads MNHNY; CDR2 reads SVGAGI (reference sequence). CDR3 length: 15 residues. The CDR3 region is CASRPQGGPPDTQYF. The CDR3 coding sequence is TGTGCCAGCAGACCCCAGGGGGGCCCCCCAGATACGCAGTATTTT.

The chain couples TRBV7-8 to TRBJ2-5, with a weak D call TRBD2 (5 bases). Germline V CDR1 and CDR2: SGHVS, FQNEAQ. The CDR3 spans 14 residues. Trimming removed 4 bases from V and 4 bases from J, with 13 bases in between. The CDR3 region is CASSSEAFGETQYF. The CDR3, as DNA: TGTGCCAGCAGCTCGGAGGCATTCGGAGAGACCCAGTACTTC.

The chain joins TRBV15 to TRBJ2-4, with TRBD1 identical over 11 bases. Germline trimming cut 0 bases from V and 9 bases from J; bases unmatched to any gene: 13. The CDR3 sequence is 18 residues long. Germline CDR1 LNHNV, CDR2 YYDKDF (reference sequence). DNA for the CDR3: TGTGCCACCAGCAGAGATGGGGGCTCCGGGACAGGGGGTATCATTCAGTACTTC. It codes for CATSRDGGSGTGGIIQYF.